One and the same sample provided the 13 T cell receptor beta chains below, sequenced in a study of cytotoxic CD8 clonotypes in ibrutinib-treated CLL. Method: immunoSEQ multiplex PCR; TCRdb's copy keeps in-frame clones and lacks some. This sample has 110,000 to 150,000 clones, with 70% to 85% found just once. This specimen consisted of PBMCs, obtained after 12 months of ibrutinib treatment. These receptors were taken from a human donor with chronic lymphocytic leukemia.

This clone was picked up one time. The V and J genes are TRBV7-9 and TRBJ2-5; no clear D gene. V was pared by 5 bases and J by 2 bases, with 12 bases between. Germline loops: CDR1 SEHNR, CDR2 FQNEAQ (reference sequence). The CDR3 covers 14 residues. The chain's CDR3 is CASSLLSVQETQYF. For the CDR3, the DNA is TGTGCCAGCAGCCTCCTCAGCGTGCAAGAGACCCAGTACTTC.

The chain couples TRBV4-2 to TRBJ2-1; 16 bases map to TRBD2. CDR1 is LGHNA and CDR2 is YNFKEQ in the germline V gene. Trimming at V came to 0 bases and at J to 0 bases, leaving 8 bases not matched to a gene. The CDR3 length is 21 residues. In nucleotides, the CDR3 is TGTGCCAGCAGCCAAGAACGGGGACTAGCGGGAGGGCGAAGCTCCTACAATGAGCAGTTCTTC. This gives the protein CASSQERGLAGGRSSYNEQFF.

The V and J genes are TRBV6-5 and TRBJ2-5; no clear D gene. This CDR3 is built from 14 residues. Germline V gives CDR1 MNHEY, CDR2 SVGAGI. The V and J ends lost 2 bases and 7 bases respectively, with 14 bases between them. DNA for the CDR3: TGTGCCAGCAGTTACCGTCTGGCGTTAGGGACCCAGTACTTC. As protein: CASSYRLALGTQYF.

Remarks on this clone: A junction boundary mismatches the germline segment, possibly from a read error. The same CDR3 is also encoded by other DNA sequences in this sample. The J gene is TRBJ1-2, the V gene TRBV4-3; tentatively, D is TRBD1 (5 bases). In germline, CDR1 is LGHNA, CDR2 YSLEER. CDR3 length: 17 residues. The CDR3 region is CASSQDAAGRGNYGYTF. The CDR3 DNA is TGCGCCAGCAGCCAAGATGCGGCAGGGCGAGGAAACTATGGTTACACCTTC.

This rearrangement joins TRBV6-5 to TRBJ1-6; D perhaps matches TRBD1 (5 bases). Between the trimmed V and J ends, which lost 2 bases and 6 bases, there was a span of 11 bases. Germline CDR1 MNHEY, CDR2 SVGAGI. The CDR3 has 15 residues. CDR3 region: CASSYEGTINSPLHF. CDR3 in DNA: TGTGCCAGCAGTTACGAAGGGACGATTAATTCACCCCTCCACTTT.

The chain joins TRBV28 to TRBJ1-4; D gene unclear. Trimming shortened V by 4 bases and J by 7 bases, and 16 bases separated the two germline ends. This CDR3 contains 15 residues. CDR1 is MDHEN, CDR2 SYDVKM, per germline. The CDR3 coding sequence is TGTGCCAGCAGTTCCTCGACATGGCGGGGTGAAAAACTGTTTTTT. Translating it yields CASSSSTWRGEKLFF.

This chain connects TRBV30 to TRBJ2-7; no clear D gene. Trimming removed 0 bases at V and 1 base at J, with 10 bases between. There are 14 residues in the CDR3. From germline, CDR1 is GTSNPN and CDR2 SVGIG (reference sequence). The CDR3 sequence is CAWSVQSDSYEQYF. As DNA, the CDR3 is TGTGCCTGGAGTGTACAGTCAGATTCCTACGAGCAGTACTTC.

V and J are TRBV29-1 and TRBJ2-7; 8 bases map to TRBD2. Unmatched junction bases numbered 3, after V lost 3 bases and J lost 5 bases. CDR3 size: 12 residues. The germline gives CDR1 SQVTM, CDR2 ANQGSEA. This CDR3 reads CSVETGGDEQYF. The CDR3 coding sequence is TGCAGCGTTGAGACGGGGGGGGACGAGCAGTACTTC.

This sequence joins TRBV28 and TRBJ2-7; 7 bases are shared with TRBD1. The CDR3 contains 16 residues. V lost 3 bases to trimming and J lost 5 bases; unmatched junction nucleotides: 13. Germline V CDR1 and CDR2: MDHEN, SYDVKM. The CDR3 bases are TGTGCCAGCAGTTTCATTGCGACAGGGTATGTCCACGAGCAGTACTTC. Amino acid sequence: CASSFIATGYVHEQYF.

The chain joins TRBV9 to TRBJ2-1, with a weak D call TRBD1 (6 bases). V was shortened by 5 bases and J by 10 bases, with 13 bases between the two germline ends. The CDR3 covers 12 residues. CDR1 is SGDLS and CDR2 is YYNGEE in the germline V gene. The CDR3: CASSTGMKEQFF. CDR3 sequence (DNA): TGTGCCAGCAGTACAGGGATGAAGGAGCAGTTCTTC.

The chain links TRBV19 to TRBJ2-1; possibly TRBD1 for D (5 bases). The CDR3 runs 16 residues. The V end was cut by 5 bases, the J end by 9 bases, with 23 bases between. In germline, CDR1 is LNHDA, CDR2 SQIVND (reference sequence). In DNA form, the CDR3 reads TGTGCCAGTAGTTTGTCGGGTTTCGCAGGGCCCACTGAGCAGTTCTTC. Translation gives CASSLSGFAGPTEQFF.

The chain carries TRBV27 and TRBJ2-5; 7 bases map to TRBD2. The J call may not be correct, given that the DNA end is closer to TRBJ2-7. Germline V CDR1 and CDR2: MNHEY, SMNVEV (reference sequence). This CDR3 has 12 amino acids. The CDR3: CASKRGPYEQYF. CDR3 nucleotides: TGTGCCAGCAAGCGGGGTCCCTACGAGCAGTACTTC.

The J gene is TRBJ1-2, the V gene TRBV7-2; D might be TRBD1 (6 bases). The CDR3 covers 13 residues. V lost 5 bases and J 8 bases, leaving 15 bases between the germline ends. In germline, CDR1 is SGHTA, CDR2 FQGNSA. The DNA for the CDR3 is TGTGCCAGCAGCCCCACAGGGATGGGCGGCTACACCTTC. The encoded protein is CASSPTGMGGYTF.